This T cell receptor (beta chain) was captured in a study of CD8 T cells in Susac syndrome. The authors reverse transcribed about 0.5 to 1 ug RNA with random hexamers. MiXCR, applied by TCRdb to the immunoSEQ multiplex PCR reads, yields one record per CDR3 protein. This table has around 300,000 distinct CDR3 sequences, about 89% appearing once. Sequencing targeted TCR beta in blood CD8+ and CD4+ T cells. TEMRA cells were FACS-enriched and CD8+ and CD4+ T cells negatively isolated. Germline loops: CDR1 SGHNT, CDR2 YYREEE (reference sequence). The CDR3 runs to 17 residues. Trimming took 1 base from V and 0 from J, leaving 17 bases between them.

The sequenced sample was CD8+ T cells from PBMCs. The origin of this receptor is a human donor with multiple sclerosis. The chain is built from TRBV5-4 and TRBJ2-7, with TRBD2 as a possible D gene (7 bases). DNA of the CDR3: TGTGCCAGCAGCTTGAAAGGGCGGGGGCCTAGCTCCTACGAGCAGTACTTC. Protein: CASSLKGRGPSSYEQYF.